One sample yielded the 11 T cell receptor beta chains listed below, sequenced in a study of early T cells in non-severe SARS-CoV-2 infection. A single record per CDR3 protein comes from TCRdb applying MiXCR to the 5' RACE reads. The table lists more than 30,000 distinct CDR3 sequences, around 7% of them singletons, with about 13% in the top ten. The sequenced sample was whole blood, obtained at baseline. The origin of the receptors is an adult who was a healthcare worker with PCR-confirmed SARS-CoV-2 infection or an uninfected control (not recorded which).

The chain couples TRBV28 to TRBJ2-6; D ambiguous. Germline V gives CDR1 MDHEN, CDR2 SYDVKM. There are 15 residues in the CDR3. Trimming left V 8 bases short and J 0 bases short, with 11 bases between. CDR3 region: CASSFGNSGANVLTF. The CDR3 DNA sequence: TGTGCCAGCTCGTTTGGTAACTCTGGGGCCAACGTCCTGACTTTC.

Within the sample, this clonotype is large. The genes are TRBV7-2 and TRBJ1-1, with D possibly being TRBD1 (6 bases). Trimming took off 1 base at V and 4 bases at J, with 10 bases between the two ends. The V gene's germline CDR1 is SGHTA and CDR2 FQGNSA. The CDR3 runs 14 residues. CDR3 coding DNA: TGTGCCAGCAGCTTAGTAACAGGGACCACTGAAGCTTTCTTT. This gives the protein CASSLVTGTTEAFF.

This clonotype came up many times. The CDR3 DNA reads TGTGCTAGTGGTTGGAGACTAGCTGCTCACAATGAGCAGTTCTTC. Translating gives CASGWRLAAHNEQFF. V usage is TRBV12-5 and J usage is TRBJ2-1, with 7 bases matching TRBD2. This CDR3 is 15 amino acids long. CDR1 is LGHNT, CDR2 FRNRAP, per germline. The J segment lost 5 bases and the V segment lost 4 bases, leaving 8 bases of the junction unmatched. Variable domain in full (rest from reference TRBV12-5 and TRBJ2-1): DARVTQTPRHKVTEMGQEVTMRCQPILGHNTVFWYRQTMMQGLELLAYFRNRAPLDDSGMPKDRFSAEMPDATLATLKIQPSEPRDSAVYFCASGWRLAAHNEQFFGPGTRLTVL.

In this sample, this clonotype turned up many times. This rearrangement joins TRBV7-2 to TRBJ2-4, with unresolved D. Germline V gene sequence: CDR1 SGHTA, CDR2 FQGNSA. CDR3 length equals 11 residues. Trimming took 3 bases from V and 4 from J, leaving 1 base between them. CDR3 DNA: TGTGCCAGCAGCTTTAAAAACATTCAGTACTTC. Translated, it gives CASSFKNIQYF. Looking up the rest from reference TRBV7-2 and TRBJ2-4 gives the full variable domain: GAGVSQSPSNKVTEKGKDVELRCDPISGHTALYWYRQSLGQGLEFLIYFQGNSAPDKSGLPSDRFSAERTGGSVSTLTIQRTQQEDSAVYLCASSFKNIQYFGAGTRLSVL.

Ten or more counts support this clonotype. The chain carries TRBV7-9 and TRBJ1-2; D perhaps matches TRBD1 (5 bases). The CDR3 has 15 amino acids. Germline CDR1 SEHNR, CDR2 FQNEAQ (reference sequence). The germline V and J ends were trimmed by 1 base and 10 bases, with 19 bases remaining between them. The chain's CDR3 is CASSLGPGTFTDYTF. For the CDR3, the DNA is TGTGCCAGCAGCTTAGGTCCCGGGACTTTCACCGACTACACCTTC.

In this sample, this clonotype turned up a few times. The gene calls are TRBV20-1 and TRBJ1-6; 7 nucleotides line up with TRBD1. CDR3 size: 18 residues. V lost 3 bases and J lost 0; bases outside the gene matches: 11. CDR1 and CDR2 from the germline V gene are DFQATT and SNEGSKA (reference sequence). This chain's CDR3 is CSARDDRVGASYNSPLHF. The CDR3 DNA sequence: TGCAGTGCTAGGGATGACAGGGTGGGGGCCTCCTATAATTCACCCCTCCACTTT.

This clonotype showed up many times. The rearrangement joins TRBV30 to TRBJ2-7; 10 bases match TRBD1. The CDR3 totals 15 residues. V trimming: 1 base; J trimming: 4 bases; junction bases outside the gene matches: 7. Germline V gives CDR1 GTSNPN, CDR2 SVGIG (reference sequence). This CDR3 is CAWSGGQGTRYEQYV. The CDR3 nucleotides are TGTGCCTGGAGTGGGGGACAGGGGACGAGGTACGAGCAGTACGTC.

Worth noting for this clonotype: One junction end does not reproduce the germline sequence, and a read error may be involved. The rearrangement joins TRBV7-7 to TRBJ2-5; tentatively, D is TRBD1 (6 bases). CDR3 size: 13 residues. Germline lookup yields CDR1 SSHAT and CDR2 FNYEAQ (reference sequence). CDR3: CASSFLQGETQYF. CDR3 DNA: TGTGCTAGCAGCTTTTTACAGGGAGAGACCCAGTACTTC.

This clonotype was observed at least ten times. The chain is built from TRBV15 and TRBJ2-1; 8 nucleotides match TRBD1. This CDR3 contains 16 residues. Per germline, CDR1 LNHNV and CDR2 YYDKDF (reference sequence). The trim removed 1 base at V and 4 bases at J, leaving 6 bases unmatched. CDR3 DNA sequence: TGTGCCACCAGCAGAGTCGTCGGGACAGGTTACAATGAGCAGTTCTTC. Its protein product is CATSRVVGTGYNEQFF.

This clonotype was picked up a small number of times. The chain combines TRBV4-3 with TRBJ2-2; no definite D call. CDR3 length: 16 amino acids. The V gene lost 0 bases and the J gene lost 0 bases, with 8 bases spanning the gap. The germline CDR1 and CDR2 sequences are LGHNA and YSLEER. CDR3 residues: CASSQDWSANTGELFF. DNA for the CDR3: TGCGCCAGCAGCCAAGATTGGTCAGCGAACACCGGGGAGCTGTTTTTT.

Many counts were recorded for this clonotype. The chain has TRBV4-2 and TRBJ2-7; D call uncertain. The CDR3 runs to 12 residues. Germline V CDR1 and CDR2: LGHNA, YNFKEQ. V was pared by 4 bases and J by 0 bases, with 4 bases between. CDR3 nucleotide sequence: TGTGCCAGCAGCCGACACTCCTACGAGCAGTACTTC. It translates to CASSRHSYEQYF.